The sequence of this T cell receptor beta chain was determined in a study of metastatic and nonmetastatic thyroid tumors. Points from the study as a whole: The study reportedly found significantly higher TCR beta diversity in malignant thyroid tumors than benign nodules, in blood and tumor.

In the original analysis: Clinicopathological groups supplied CDR3 differences that were used to build a distant-metastasis classifier for papillary thyroid cancer. TCRdb re-analyzed the PCR reads through MiXCR. The authors' filters were not applied to this entry. The repertoire has about 41,000 clones, approximately 28% of them found once; the top ten carry roughly 9.5%. Treatment of any kind had been given to no patient before thyroid surgery. The CDR3 sequence is 13 residues long. In germline, CDR1 is DFQATT, CDR2 SNEGSKA (reference sequence). V shed 3 bases and J shed 6 bases, with 12 bases lying between them. As for this clone: Its antigen is not known.

The specimen sequenced was blood. This chain joins TRBV20-1 and TRBJ1-5, with a tentative D call TRBD1 (5 bases). The TCR sequence derives from a male donor with papillary thyroid cancer or a benign thyroid nodule (not recorded which). Some clones in this sample may be carry-over from other donors' samples. The CDR3 bases are TGCAGTGCTAGGGGGCAGGGACGTCAGCCCCAGCATTTT. It translates to CSARGQGRQPQHF.